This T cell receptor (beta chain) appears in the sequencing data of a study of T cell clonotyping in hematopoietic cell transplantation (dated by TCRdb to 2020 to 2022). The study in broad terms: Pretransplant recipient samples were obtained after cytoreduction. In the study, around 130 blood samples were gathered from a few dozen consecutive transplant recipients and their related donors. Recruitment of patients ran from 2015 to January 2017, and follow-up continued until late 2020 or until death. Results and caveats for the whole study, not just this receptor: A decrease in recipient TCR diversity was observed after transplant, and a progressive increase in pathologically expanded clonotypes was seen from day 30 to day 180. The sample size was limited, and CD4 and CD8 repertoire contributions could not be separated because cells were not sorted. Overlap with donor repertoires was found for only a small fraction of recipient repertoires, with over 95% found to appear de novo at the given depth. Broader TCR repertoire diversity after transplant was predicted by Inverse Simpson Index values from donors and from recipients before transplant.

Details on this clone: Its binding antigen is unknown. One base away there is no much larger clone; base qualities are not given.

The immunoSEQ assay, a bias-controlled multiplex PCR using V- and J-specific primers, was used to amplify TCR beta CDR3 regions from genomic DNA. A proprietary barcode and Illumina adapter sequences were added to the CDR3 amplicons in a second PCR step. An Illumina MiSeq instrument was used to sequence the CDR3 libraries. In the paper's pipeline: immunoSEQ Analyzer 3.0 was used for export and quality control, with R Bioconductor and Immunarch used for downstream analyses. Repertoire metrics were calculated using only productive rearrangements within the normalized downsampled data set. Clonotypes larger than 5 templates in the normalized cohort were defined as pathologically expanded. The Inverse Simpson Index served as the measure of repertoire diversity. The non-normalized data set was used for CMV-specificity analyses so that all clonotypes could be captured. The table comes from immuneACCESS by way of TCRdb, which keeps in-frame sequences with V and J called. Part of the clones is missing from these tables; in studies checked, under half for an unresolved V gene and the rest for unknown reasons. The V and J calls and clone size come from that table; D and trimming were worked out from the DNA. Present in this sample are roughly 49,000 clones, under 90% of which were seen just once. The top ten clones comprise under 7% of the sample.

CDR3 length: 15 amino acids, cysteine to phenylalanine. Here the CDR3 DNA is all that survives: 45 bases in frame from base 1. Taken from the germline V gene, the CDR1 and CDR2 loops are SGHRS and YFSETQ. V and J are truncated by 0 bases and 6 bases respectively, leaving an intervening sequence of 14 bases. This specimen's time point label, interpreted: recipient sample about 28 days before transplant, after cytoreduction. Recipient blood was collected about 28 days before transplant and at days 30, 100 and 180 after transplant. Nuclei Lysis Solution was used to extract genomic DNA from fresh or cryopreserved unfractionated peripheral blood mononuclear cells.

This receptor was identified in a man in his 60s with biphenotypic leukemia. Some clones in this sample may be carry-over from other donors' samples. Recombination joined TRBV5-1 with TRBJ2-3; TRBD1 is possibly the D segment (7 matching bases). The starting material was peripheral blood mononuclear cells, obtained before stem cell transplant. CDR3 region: CASSLGQAGGDTQYF. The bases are TGCGCCAGCAGCTTGGGACAGGCAGGGGGGGATACGCAGTATTTT. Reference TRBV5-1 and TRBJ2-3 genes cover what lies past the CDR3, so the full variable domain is KAGVTQTPRYLIKTRGQQVTLSCSPISGHRSVSWYQQTPGQGLQFLFEYFSETQRNKGNFPGRFSGRQFSNSRSEMNVSTLELGDSALYLCASSLGQAGGDTQYFGPGTRLTVL.